This TCR beta chain was documented in a study of T cell responses to AZD1222 COVID-19 vaccine. This CDR3 region has 13 residues. Germline CDR1 is SGDLS and CDR2 is YYNGEE. Trimming pared 4 bases from V and 6 bases from J, leaving 11 bases between. A remark on this clone: Its antigen is unidentified.

Overall study results and limits: There were vaccine-associated CD4 TCRs across spike, dominant at 160-218 and 743-854. The study reported that nearly half of spike-specific TCRs target unmutated variant regions.

Some clones are missing from TCRdb's copy, which holds only in-frame ones; the method was immunoSEQ multiplex PCR. The profile shows some 120,000 clones, roughly 84% of them singletons. The chain links TRBV9 to TRBJ2-1; D is unclear. This TCR came from an adult in good health. This specimen consisted of peripheral blood, obtained on day 0 of AZD1222 vaccination. In nucleotides, the CDR3 is TGTGCCAGCAGCTCGTACAACCCCAATGAGCAGTTCTTC. Translating it yields CASSSYNPNEQFF. Variable domain in full (rest from reference TRBV9 and TRBJ2-1): DSGVTQTPKHLITATGQRVTLRCSPRSGDLSVYWYQQSLDQGLQFLIQYYNGEERAKGNILERFSAQQFPDLHSELNLSSLELGDSALYFCASSSYNPNEQFFGPGTRLTVL.